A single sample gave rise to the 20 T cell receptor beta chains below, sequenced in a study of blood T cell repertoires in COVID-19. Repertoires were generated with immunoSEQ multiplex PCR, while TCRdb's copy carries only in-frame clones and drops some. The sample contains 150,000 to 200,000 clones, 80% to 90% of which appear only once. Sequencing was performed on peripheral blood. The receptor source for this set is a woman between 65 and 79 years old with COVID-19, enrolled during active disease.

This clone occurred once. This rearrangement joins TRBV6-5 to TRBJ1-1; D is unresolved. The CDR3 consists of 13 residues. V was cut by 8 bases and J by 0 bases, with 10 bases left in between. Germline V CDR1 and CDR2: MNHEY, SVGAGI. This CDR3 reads CASFSFMNTEAFF. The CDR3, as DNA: TGTGCCAGCTTTAGCTTTATGAACACTGAAGCTTTCTTT.

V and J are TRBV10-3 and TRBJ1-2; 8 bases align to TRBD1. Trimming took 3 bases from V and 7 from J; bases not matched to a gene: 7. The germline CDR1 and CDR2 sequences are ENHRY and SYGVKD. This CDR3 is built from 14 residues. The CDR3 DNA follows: TGTGCCATCAGTGATCGGACAGGGCTCTTTGGCTACACCTTC. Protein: CAISDRTGLFGYTF.

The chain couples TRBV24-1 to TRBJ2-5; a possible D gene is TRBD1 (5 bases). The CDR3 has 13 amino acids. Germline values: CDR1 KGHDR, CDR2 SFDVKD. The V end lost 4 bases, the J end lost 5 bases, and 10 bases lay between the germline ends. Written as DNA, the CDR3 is TGTGCCACCAGTGACCAGGGCAGGGAGACCCAGTACTTC. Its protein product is CATSDQGRETQYF.

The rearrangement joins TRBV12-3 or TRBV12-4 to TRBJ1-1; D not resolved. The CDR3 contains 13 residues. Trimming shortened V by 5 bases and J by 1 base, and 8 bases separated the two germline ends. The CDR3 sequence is CASSQASNTEAFF. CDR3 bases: TGTGCCAGCAGTCAGGCCTCGAACACTGAAGCTTTCTTT.

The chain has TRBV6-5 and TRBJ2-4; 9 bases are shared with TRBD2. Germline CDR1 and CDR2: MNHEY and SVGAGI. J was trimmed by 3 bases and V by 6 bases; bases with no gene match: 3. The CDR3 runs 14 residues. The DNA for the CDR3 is TGTGCCAGCAGCCGCGGGGGGGGCAAAAACATTCAGTACTTC. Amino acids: CASSRGGGKNIQYF.

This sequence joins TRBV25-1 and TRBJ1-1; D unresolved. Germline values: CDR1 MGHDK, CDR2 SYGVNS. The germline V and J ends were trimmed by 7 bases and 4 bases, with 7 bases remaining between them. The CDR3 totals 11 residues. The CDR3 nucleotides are TGTGCCAGCACTTACAGCACTGAAGCTTTCTTT. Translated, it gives CASTYSTEAFF.

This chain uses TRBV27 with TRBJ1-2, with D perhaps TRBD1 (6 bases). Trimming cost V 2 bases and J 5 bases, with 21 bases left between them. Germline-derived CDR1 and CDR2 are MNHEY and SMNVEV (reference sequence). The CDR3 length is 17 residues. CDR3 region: CASSLGATGGVSYGYTF. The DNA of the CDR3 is TGTGCCAGCAGTTTAGGGGCGACAGGAGGCGTCTCGTATGGCTACACCTTC.

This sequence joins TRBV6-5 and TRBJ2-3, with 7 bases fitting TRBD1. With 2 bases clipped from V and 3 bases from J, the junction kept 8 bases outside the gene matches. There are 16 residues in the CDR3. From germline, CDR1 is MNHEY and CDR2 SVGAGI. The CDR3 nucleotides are TGTGCCAGCAGTTACCTGACAGGGCCGGGGACAGATACGCAGTATTTT. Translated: CASSYLTGPGTDTQYF.

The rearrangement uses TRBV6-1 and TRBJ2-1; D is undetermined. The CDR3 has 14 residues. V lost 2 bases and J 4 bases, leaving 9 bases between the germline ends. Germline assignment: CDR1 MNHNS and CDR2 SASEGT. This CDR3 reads CASSESPGYNEQFF. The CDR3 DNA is TGTGCCAGCAGTGAATCCCCAGGTTACAATGAGCAGTTCTTC.

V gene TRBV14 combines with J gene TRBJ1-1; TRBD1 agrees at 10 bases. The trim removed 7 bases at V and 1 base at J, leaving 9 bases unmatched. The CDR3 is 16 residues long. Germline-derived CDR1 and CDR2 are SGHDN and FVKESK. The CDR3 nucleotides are TGTGCCAGCAATGTTGGGGGACAGGGGAGGAACACTGAAGCTTTCTTT. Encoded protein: CASNVGGQGRNTEAFF.

The CDR3 protein is CASSLRDSLDQPQHF. CDR3 DNA sequence: TGTGCCAGCAGCTTACGGGACAGCCTCGATCAGCCCCAGCATTTT. The chain joins TRBV7-8 to TRBJ1-5, with 7 positions matching TRBD1. Germline V gives CDR1 SGHVS, CDR2 FQNEAQ. The CDR3 covers 15 residues. The ends lost 2 bases at V and 5 bases at J; junction bases unmatched: 6.

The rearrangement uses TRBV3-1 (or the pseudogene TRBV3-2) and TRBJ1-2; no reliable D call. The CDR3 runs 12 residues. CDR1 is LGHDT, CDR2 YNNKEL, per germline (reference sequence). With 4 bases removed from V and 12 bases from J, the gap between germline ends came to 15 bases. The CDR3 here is CASSLDSRFHTF. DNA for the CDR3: TGTGCCAGCAGCCTAGATTCCAGGTTTCACACCTTC.

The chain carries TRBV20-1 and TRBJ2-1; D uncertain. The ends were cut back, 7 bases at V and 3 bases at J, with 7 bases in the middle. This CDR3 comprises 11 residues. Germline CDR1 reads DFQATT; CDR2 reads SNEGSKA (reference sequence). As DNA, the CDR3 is TGCAGTGGTCAGGACTACAATGAGCAGTTCTTC. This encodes CSGQDYNEQFF.

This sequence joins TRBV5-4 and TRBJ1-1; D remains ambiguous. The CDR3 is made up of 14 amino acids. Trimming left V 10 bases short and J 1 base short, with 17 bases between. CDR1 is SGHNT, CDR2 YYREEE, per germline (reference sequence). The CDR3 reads CAQQRETENTEAFF. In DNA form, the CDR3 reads TGTGCCCAGCAGCGGGAGACTGAGAACACTGAAGCTTTCTTT.

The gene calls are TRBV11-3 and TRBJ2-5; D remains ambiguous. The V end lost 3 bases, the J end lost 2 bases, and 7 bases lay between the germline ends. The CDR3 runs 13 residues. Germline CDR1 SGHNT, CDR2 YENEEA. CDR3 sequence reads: CASSLGFQETQYF. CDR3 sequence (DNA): TGTGCCAGCAGCTTGGGCTTTCAAGAGACCCAGTACTTC.

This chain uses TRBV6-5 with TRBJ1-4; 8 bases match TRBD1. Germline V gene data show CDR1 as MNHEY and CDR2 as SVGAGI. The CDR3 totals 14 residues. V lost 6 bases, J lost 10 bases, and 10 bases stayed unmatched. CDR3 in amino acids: CASSATRGRGKLFF. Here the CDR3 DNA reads TGTGCCAGCAGCGCGACCAGGGGGCGCGGAAAACTGTTTTTT.

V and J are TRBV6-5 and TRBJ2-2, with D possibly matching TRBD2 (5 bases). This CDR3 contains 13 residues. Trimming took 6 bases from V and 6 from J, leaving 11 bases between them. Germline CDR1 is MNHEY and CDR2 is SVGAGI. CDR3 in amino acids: CASSYLAPGELFF. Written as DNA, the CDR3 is TGTGCCAGCAGCTACCTAGCTCCCGGGGAGCTGTTTTTT.

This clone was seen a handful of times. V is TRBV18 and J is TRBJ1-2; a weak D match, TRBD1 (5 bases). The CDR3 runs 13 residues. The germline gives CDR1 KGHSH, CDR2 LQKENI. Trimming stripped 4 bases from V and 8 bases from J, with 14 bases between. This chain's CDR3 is CASSQGDSPGYTF. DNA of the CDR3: TGTGCCAGCTCACAAGGTGACAGTCCCGGCTACACCTTC.

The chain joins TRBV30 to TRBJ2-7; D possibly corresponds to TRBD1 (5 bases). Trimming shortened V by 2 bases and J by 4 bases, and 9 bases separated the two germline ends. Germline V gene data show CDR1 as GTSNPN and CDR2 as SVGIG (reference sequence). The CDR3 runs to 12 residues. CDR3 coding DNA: TGTGCCTGGAGTAAGGGGCCATACGAGCAGTACTTC. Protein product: CAWSKGPYEQYF.

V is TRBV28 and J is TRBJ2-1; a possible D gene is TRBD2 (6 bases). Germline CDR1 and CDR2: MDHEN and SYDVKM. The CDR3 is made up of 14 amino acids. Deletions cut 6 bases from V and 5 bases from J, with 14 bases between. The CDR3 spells CASSPGDVNNEQFF. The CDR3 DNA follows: TGTGCCAGCAGCCCGGGGGACGTCAACAATGAGCAGTTCTTC.